Shown below are 20 T cell receptor beta chains from a single sample sequenced in a study of blood T cells in healthy people across ages (dated by TCRdb to between 2014 and 2016). Library creation used 5' RACE. Data came from an Illumina HiSeq 2500. A second PCR of roughly 6 to 11 cycles was run with a J-beta primer mix and a sample-barcoded 5' primer. The public sequencing data were trimmed at Q25 with fastp and processed into clonotypes with MiXCR by TCRdb, which kept only in-frame beta chains. Rows are combined by CDR3 protein, so each entry shows the most common genes and DNA. This sample lists approximately 810,000 distinct CDR3 sequences; 25% to 30% were detected once. 17% of the sample belongs to the ten largest clones. Sample: blood. Receptor source: a woman of 80 years or more in good health.

The chain combines TRBV20-1 with TRBJ2-3; D is perhaps TRBD1 (6 bases). The V and J ends lost 5 bases and 0 bases respectively, with 12 bases between them. Looked up from germline, CDR1 is DFQATT and CDR2 is SNEGSKA (reference sequence). The CDR3 has 14 residues. The CDR3 DNA sequence: TGCAGTGCTCCGGGACATTCCAGCACAGATACGCAGTATTTT. Protein: CSAPGHSSTDTQYF.

This clonotype was detected only a few times. V gene TRBV2 combines with J gene TRBJ1-2; TRBD1 aligns across 7 bases. The CDR3 length is 15 residues. CDR1 is SNHLY, CDR2 FYNNEI, per germline. The V gene end was trimmed by 3 bases and the J gene end by 4 bases; junction bases not matched to a gene: 8. The CDR3 coding sequence is TGTGCCAGCAGTGATGGGAGGGGGCACCCCTATGGCTACACCTTC. Translating gives CASSDGRGHPYGYTF.

In the case of this clonotype: This sequence may be a read error, since a much larger clone differs from it by one base. The chain recombines TRBV20-1 with TRBJ1-2; D is undetermined. The V end was cut by 3 bases, the J end by 4 bases, with 15 bases between. The germline V gene has CDR1 DFQATT and CDR2 SNEGSKA (reference sequence). The CDR3 consists of 14 residues. The CDR3 DNA follows: TGCAGTGCTAGGGTGGCGGGGATGGGCTATGGCTACACCTTC. This gives the protein CSARVAGMGYGYTF.

A remark on this clonotype: A much larger clone is a single base away; this may be a read error. The J gene is TRBJ2-1, the V gene TRBV6-2 or TRBV6-3; D possibly corresponds to TRBD2 (6 bases). There are 12 residues in the CDR3. Germline CDR1 and CDR2: MNHEY and SVGEGT. CDR3 sequence reads: CVSRVSGTPQFF. CDR3 nucleotide sequence: TGTGTCAGCAGAGTCTCCGGGACTCCACAGTTCTTC.

CDR3 region: CASSLENIIADTQYF. CDR3 nucleotide sequence: TGTGCCAGCAGTTTAGAGAACATCATCGCAGATACGCAGTATTTT. The chain has TRBV12-3 or TRBV12-4 and TRBJ2-3; no firm D call. V lost 1 base, J lost 4 bases, and 12 bases lay in between. The CDR3 has 15 amino acids.

There are a few counts of this clonotype. This chain uses TRBV18 with TRBJ1-5; D is unresolved. V was cut by 1 base and J by 4 bases, with 11 bases left in between. This CDR3 contains 15 residues. The germline V gene encodes CDR1 KGHSH and CDR2 LQKENI. Written as DNA, the CDR3 is TGTGCCAGCTCACCACGCGGCGACTCGAATCAGCCCCAGCATTTT. Its protein product is CASSPRGDSNQPQHF. The full variable domain, completed using reference TRBV18 and TRBJ1-5, is NAGVMQNPRHLVRRRGQEARLRCSPMKGHSHVYWYRQLPEEGLKFMVYLQKENIIDESGMPKERFSAEFPKEGPSILRIQQVVRGDSAAYFCASSPRGDSNQPQHFGDGTRLSIL.

The rearrangement joins TRBV11-1 to TRBJ1-2; 8 bases map to TRBD1. The germline CDR1 and CDR2 sequences are SGHAT and FQDESV (reference sequence). V lost 4 bases and J lost 7; bases outside the gene matches: 8. This CDR3 region has 14 residues. The DNA of the CDR3 is TGTGCCAGCAGCTACCGGACAGGGTCCGGTGGCTACACCTTC. Protein: CASSYRTGSGGYTF. The full variable domain, rest sourced from reference TRBV11-1 and TRBJ1-2, is EAEVAQSPRYKITEKSQAVAFWCDPISGHATLYWYRQILGQGPELLVQFQDESVVDDSQLPKDRFSAERLKGVDSTLKIQPAELGDSAMYLCASSYRTGSGGYTFGSGTRLTVV.

Notes on this clonotype: A junction end diverges from the germline sequence, so it may reflect a read error. The chain joins TRBV20-1 to TRBJ2-5; 7 nucleotides align to TRBD2. This CDR3 region has 14 residues. CDR1 and CDR2 (germline): DFQATT, SNEGSKA (reference sequence). The CDR3 is CSASIGRGKLTRYF. The CDR3 nucleotides read TGCAGTGCTAGTATAGGGAGGGGAAAACTAACCCGGTACTTC.

The V and J genes are TRBV12-3 or TRBV12-4 and TRBJ2-2, with a tentative D call TRBD2 (5 bases). CDR3 size: 15 residues. V shed 2 bases and J shed 4 bases, with 11 bases lying between them. This chain's CDR3 is CASSLSRGGTGELFF. For the CDR3, the DNA is TGTGCCAGCAGTTTATCTCGGGGTGGCACCGGGGAGCTGTTTTTT.

This clonotype was counted between two and nine times. J is TRBJ1-2 and V is TRBV3-1; 7 bases agree with TRBD1. The trim removed 0 bases at V and 8 bases at J, leaving 9 bases unmatched. From germline, CDR1 is LGHDT and CDR2 YNNKEL (reference sequence). The CDR3 is 15 amino acids. CDR3 in amino acids: CASSQDTEQGRGYTF. The CDR3 DNA sequence: TGTGCCAGCAGCCAAGATACCGAACAGGGGCGAGGCTACACCTTC.

The rearrangement links TRBV5-4 to TRBJ2-1, with 7 bases lining up with TRBD2. CDR3 size: 16 residues. V shed 2 bases and J 2 bases; nucleotides not matched to a gene: 7. CDR1 and CDR2 from the germline V gene are SGHNT and YYREEE (reference sequence). CDR3 protein: CASSLRLAGPYNEQFF. Here the CDR3 DNA reads TGTGCCAGCAGCTTACGACTAGCCGGGCCCTACAATGAGCAGTTCTTC.

In this sample, this clonotype turned up many times. The chain uses TRBV7-9 and TRBJ2-5; the D call may be TRBD1 or TRBD2 (5 bases each). This CDR3 has 17 residues. The V end was cut by 4 bases, the J end by 1 base, with 19 bases between. CDR1 and CDR2 from the germline V gene are SEHNR and FQNEAQ (reference sequence). The CDR3 protein is CASSSSPGTGPQETQYF. In nucleotides, the CDR3 is TGTGCCAGCAGCTCTTCACCCGGGACCGGCCCCCAAGAGACCCAGTACTTC. The whole variable domain, remainder taken from reference TRBV7-9 and TRBJ2-5, is DTGVSQNPRHKITKRGQNVTFRCDPISEHNRLYWYRQTLGQGPEFLTYFQNEAQLEKSRLLSDRFSAERPKGSFSTLEIQRTEQGDSAMYLCASSSSPGTGPQETQYFGPGTRLLVL.

With respect to this clonotype: Just one base apart from a much larger clone, this may be a read error. The rearrangement uses TRBV10-3 and TRBJ2-7, with 8 bases lining up with TRBD1. This CDR3 contains 14 residues. Germline CDR1 ENHRY, CDR2 SYGVKD. After removal of 6 bases from V and 3 bases from J, the junction contained 7 bases not matched to a gene. The CDR3 region is CAIREGTGYYEQYF. DNA for the CDR3: TGTGCCATCAGGGAAGGGACAGGATACTACGAGCAGTACTTC.

This clonotype was seen ten or more times. This chain uses TRBV4-1 with TRBJ1-2; D unclear. Looked up from germline, CDR1 is MGHRA and CDR2 is YSYEKL. This CDR3 region has 13 residues. V lost 1 base and J 6 bases, leaving 9 bases between the germline ends. The CDR3 is CASSQGVADGYTF. The CDR3 DNA follows: TGCGCCAGCAGCCAAGGAGTAGCAGATGGCTACACCTTC.

This clonotype was counted at least ten times. This rearrangement joins TRBV7-8 to TRBJ1-2, with 9 bases lining up with TRBD1. The CDR3 contains 15 residues. After removal of 4 bases from V and 4 bases from J, the junction contained 7 bases not matched to a gene. Germline lookup yields CDR1 SGHVS and CDR2 FQNEAQ. This CDR3 is CASSSDRGGPYGYTF. In nucleotides, the CDR3 is TGTGCCAGCAGCTCAGACAGGGGGGGTCCCTATGGCTACACCTTC.

The table lists this clonotype with many counts. The J gene is TRBJ2-1, the V gene TRBV2; 7 bases align to TRBD2. Germline CDR1 SNHLY, CDR2 FYNNEI. With 6 bases clipped from V and 10 bases from J, the junction kept 3 bases outside the gene matches. CDR3 size: 11 residues. The CDR3 loop is CASRGTIEQFF. CDR3 in DNA: TGTGCCAGCAGAGGGACTATAGAGCAGTTCTTC.

The chain is built from TRBV20-1 and TRBJ2-7, with 10 positions matching TRBD2. The CDR3 runs to 15 residues. Germline V gene sequence: CDR1 DFQATT, CDR2 SNEGSKA (reference sequence). The V and J ends lost 6 bases and 3 bases, in that order; junction bases with no gene match: 11. CDR3 sequence: CSANLAGAPNYEQYF. The CDR3 coding sequence is TGCAGTGCGAACCTAGCGGGGGCTCCCAACTACGAGCAGTACTTC.

This rearrangement joins TRBV6-1 to TRBJ2-4, with TRBD1 matching 8 bases. The length of the CDR3 is 17 residues. In germline, CDR1 is MNHNS, CDR2 SASEGT. V lost 0 bases and J lost 4; bases outside the gene matches: 8. CDR3 sequence (DNA): TGTGCCAGCAGTGAAGCAGGGACCCGGGACAGGAAAAACATTCAGTACTTC. Translating gives CASSEAGTRDRKNIQYF.

This rearrangement joins TRBV7-9 to TRBJ2-1; D is possibly TRBD1 or TRBD2 (5 bases each). Germline V gene data show CDR1 as SEHNR and CDR2 as FQNEAQ (reference sequence). The germline V and J ends were trimmed by 4 bases and 13 bases, with 14 bases remaining between them. The CDR3 is 12 residues long. The CDR3 nucleotides are TGTGCCAGCAGCTCGGGCAGGGACGGTCAGTTCTTC. This encodes CASSSGRDGQFF. The complete variable domain, with remaining parts taken from reference TRBV7-9 and TRBJ2-1, reads DTGVSQNPRHKITKRGQNVTFRCDPISEHNRLYWYRQTLGQGPEFLTYFQNEAQLEKSRLLSDRFSAERPKGSFSTLEIQRTEQGDSAMYLCASSSGRDGQFFGPGTRLTVL.

Details on this clonotype: This may arise from a read error, as a much more abundant clone is one base away. The rearrangement links TRBV24-1 to TRBJ2-2; 10 positions match TRBD1. This CDR3 comprises 14 residues. J lost 4 bases, V lost 7 bases, and 2 bases had no gene match. Germline CDR1 is KGHDR and CDR2 is SFDVKD. The CDR3 region is CATRGQGSTGELFF. CDR3 in DNA: TGTGCCACCAGGGGACAGGGGTCCACCGGGGAGCTGTTTTTT.